This TCR beta chain was identified in a study of T cells in Graves' hyperthyroidism and ophthalmopathy. Per germline, CDR1 SGHRS and CDR2 YFSETQ. This CDR3 comprises 14 residues. Study-level points and caveats: Before onset, by a median of about six months, the model predicted ophthalmopathy. From stable hyperthyroidism, ophthalmopathy was separated by a 13 V-J model. Blood also showed most of the thyroid clonotypes that were expanded above 0.001.

Diagnosis relied on clinical symptoms, serum thyroxine and TRAb, thyroid ultrasound and orbital computed tomography. This clonotype was seen a single time. The antigen is unknown. This may come from a read error, since a much larger clone is one base off. Amplification yielded TCR beta CDR3 regions, with RNA transcripts as the source. HTBI primers were the set used in a first-round RT-PCR of the TCR CDR3. TCRdb itself ran the multiplex PCR reads through MiXCR, one entry per CDR3 protein. The table includes 550,000 to 700,000 distinct CDR3 sequences, 40% to 55% detected once. The sample comprised peripheral blood or thyroid tissue (not recorded which). This rearrangement joins TRBV5-1 to TRBJ2-5; 8 nucleotides match TRBD1. The receptor was isolated from an adult woman with Graves' disease, either hyperthyroidism or ophthalmopathy (not recorded which). The CDR3 DNA is TGCGCCAGCAGGCTGGACAGGGACCAAGAGGCCCAGTACTTC. Translating gives CASRLDRDQEAQYF.